The next 21 T cell receptor gamma chains were all read from a single sample in a study of Vδ1+ human thymocytes. Study-level results: Thymic TRG and TRD repertoires appeared highly polyclonal, with Gaussian CDR3 length distributions.

Their antigens remain unidentified. The template was reverse-transcribed extracted RNA. CDR3 amplicons came from multiplex PCR with pooled V-gene forward and constant-region reverse primers. TCRdb fed the multiplex PCR reads to CATT. The sample contains roughly 7,000 gamma-chain clones, 42% of which appear only once. Sequenced sample: Vdelta1+ gamma-delta thymocytes from the thymus. This sample's subset: FACS-sorted CD3+ TCRalphabeta- TCRVdelta1+ TCRVdelta2- thymocytes. These receptors all come from a boy in the first two years of life who had congenital heart surgery.

The chain employs TRGV9 and TRGJ1 or TRGJ2. The CDR3 runs 11 residues. V gave up 5 bases and J gave up 6 bases; unmatched junction bases: 4. Germline V gives CDR1 GITISATS, CDR2 ISYDGTV (reference sequence). The CDR3 is CALWASYKKLF. As DNA, the CDR3 is TGTGCCTTGTGGGCTTCTTATAAGAAACTCTTT.

The genes are TRGV3 and TRGJ1 or TRGJ2. TCRdb does not report a J gene; here it was assigned by matching the DNA to germline references. After removal of 3 bases from V and 12 bases from J, the junction contained 8 bases not matched to a gene. This CDR3 contains 11 residues. Germline V gives CDR1 VTNTFY, CDR2 YDVSTARD (reference sequence). DNA of the CDR3: TGTGCCACCTGGGACCACCGCGGGAAACTCTTT. Translating gives CATWDHRGKLF.

To note about this clone: Other DNA sequences from this sample encode an identical CDR3 as well. This chain uses TRGV4 with TRGJ1 or TRGJ2. TCRdb leaves out the J gene; it was filled in here by matching the DNA to germline. Germline CDR1 is EGSTGY and CDR2 is YDSYTSSV. The V and J ends lost 0 bases and 10 bases, in that order; junction bases with no gene match: 3. This CDR3 has 11 amino acids. The CDR3: CATWDGRKKLF. CDR3 sequence (DNA): TGTGCCACCTGGGATGGGCGCAAGAAACTCTTT.

This clone was seen a handful of times. This chain links TRGV9 with TRGJP1. Germline V gene data show CDR1 as GITISATS and CDR2 as ISYDGTV (reference sequence). There are 15 residues in the CDR3. The V segment lost 6 bases and the J segment 2 bases; nucleotides outside the gene matches: 9. The CDR3 nucleotides read TGTGCCTTGTGGTGGGTGGGGACCACTGGTTGGTTCAAGATATTT. This codes for CALWWVGTTGWFKIF.

This clone was observed a handful of times. V and J are TRGV4 and TRGJ1 or TRGJ2. TCRdb lists no J gene, so it was determined here by aligning the DNA to germline. The CDR3 consists of 13 residues. Per the germline V gene, CDR1 is EGSTGY and CDR2 is YDSYTSSV. V shed 0 bases, J shed 6 bases, and the junction held 5 bases outside the gene matches. The CDR3 DNA reads TGTGCCACCTGGGATGGGCAGGGTTATAAGAAACTCTTT. Amino acids: CATWDGQGYKKLF.

This clone was counted between two and nine times. The J gene is TRGJ1 or TRGJ2, the V gene TRGV9. Germline V lookup: CDR1 GITISATS, CDR2 ISYDGTV (reference sequence). The junction had 6 bases not matched to a gene; V was cut back by 2 bases and J by 8 bases. The CDR3 runs to 12 residues. The CDR3 nucleotides are TGTGCCTTGTGGGAGGCGCCTAATAAGAAACTCTTT. Translating it yields CALWEAPNKKLF.

In this sample, this clone turned up a few times. V and J are TRGV8 and TRGJP2. The CDR3 consists of 12 residues. The V gene end was trimmed by 0 bases and the J gene end by 14 bases; junction bases not matched to a gene: 6. CDR1 VENAVY and CDR2 YDSYNSRV come from the germline V gene. The CDR3 loop is CATWDRHYIKTF. The CDR3 DNA follows: TGTGCCACCTGGGATAGGCATTACATCAAGACGTTT.

The genes are TRGV5 and TRGJ1 or TRGJ2. The J gene is absent in TCRdb and was assigned here via DNA matching to germline. After removal of 0 bases from V and 10 bases from J, the junction contained 3 bases not matched to a gene. The CDR3 consists of 11 residues. Germline loops: CDR1 VINAFY, CDR2 YDVSNSKD. The CDR3 nucleotides read TGTGCCACCTGGGACAGGAAAAAGAAACTCTTT. Amino acids: CATWDRKKKLF.

The V and J genes are TRGV8 and TRGJ1 or TRGJ2. The J gene, absent from TCRdb, was called here by matching the DNA to germline. CDR1 and CDR2 from the germline V gene are VENAVY and YDSYNSRV. The CDR3 covers 12 residues. V shed 5 bases and J 8 bases; nucleotides not matched to a gene: 9. CDR3 residues: CATWGMADKKLF. The CDR3 nucleotides are TGTGCCACCTGGGGGATGGCGGATAAGAAACTCTTT.

This clone occurred once. The chain carries TRGV8 and TRGJ1 or TRGJ2. TCRdb offers no J gene call, so here the DNA was matched to germline to obtain one. The CDR3 consists of 11 residues. With V trimmed by 12 bases and J by 0 bases, 5 bases remained unmatched. Germline CDR1 reads VENAVY; CDR2 reads YDSYNSRV. The CDR3 DNA is TGTGCCTCTTCGAATTATTATAAGAAACTCTTT. Its translation: CASSNYYKKLF.

In its sample, this clone was seen a few times. The chain joins TRGV3 to TRGJ1 or TRGJ2. The J gene, missing from TCRdb, was assigned here through DNA to germline matching. Trimming took 0 bases from V and 2 from J; bases not matched to a gene: 7. The CDR3 extends over 15 amino acids. The germline V gene has CDR1 VTNTFY and CDR2 YDVSTARD (reference sequence). CDR3 DNA sequence: TGTGCCACCTGGGACAGGCGGGGGGATTATTATAAGAAACTCTTT. Its protein is CATWDRRGDYYKKLF.

Only a few counts were recorded for this clone. The chain recombines TRGV9 with TRGJ1 or TRGJ2. This CDR3 region has 13 residues. The germline V gene has CDR1 GITISATS and CDR2 ISYDGTV (reference sequence). With 2 bases clipped from V and 4 bases from J, the junction kept 5 bases outside the gene matches. DNA of the CDR3: TGTGCCTTGTGGGAGGGGTGGTATTATAAGAAACTCTTT. Translating gives CALWEGWYYKKLF.

The chain uses TRGV2 and TRGJ1 or TRGJ2. No J segment appears in TCRdb, so it was assigned here by matching the sequence to germline. The CDR3 sequence is 13 residues long. V lost 11 bases to trimming and J lost 9 bases; unmatched junction nucleotides: 19. Germline-derived CDR1 and CDR2 are EGSNGY and YDSYNSKV. CDR3 nucleotides: TGTGCCAGTCAAGATGGGACGCTCTTTAAGAAACTCTTT. This gives the protein CASQDGTLFKKLF.

With respect to this clone: This same CDR3 is encoded by further DNA sequences in the sample. The rearrangement joins TRGV2 to TRGJ1 or TRGJ2. Because TCRdb records no J gene, it was assigned here through a match of the DNA to germline. This CDR3 is built from 13 residues. Germline V gives CDR1 EGSNGY, CDR2 YDSYNSKV. Trimming cost V 0 bases and J 7 bases; bases outside gene matches: 6. CDR3 region: CATWDGPRYKKLF. CDR3 nucleotide sequence: TGTGCCACCTGGGACGGGCCGAGGTATAAGAAACTCTTT.

This clone was observed a few times. The V and J genes are TRGV8 and TRGJ1 or TRGJ2. In germline, CDR1 is VENAVY, CDR2 YDSYNSRV. V dropped 4 bases and J dropped 0; count of bases not matched to a gene: 6. There are 14 residues in the CDR3. CDR3 sequence: CATWDPRNYYKKLF. In DNA form, the CDR3 reads TGTGCCACCTGGGACCCAAGGAATTATTATAAGAAACTCTTT.

The chain recombines TRGV3 with TRGJP2. No J segment appears in TCRdb, so it was assigned here by matching the sequence to germline. The J segment lost 0 bases and the V segment lost 6 bases, leaving 10 bases of the junction unmatched. Germline loops: CDR1 VTNTFY, CDR2 YDVSTARD (reference sequence). This CDR3 is built from 16 residues. In nucleotides, the CDR3 is TGTGCCACCTGGCCCCCCTGGGATAGTAGTGATTGGATCAAGACGTTT. Encoded protein: CATWPPWDSSDWIKTF.

The J gene corresponds to TRGJ1 or TRGJ2; a V gene call is absent. The CDR3 has 13 residues. This CDR3 is CATWGRRNYKKLF. The DNA for the CDR3 is TGTGCCACCTGGGGCAGGCGGAATTATAAGAAACTCTTT.

This clone was detected a few times. J is TRGJ1 or TRGJ2 and V is TRGV3. Matching the DNA to germline supplied the J gene, which TCRdb does not give. V shed 3 bases, J shed 2 bases, and the junction held 7 bases outside the gene matches. The CDR3 extends over 14 amino acids. CDR1 is VTNTFY, CDR2 YDVSTARD, per germline (reference sequence). The DNA of the CDR3 is TGTGCCACCTGGGACCTGGCCCATTATTATAAGAAACTCTTT. Its protein is CATWDLAHYYKKLF.

This chain joins TRGV4 and TRGJ1 or TRGJ2. Germline matching of the DNA provided the J gene here, since TCRdb leaves it blank. The CDR3 is 14 residues long. Germline V gene data show CDR1 as EGSTGY and CDR2 as YDSYTSSV. The trim removed 0 bases at V and 4 bases at J, leaving 6 bases unmatched. CDR3 sequence (DNA): TGTGCCACCTGGGATGGGGCGAAGTATTATAAGAAACTCTTT. Amino acid sequence: CATWDGAKYYKKLF.

The V gene is TRGV4, the J gene TRGJ1 or TRGJ2. TCRdb does not report a J gene; here it was assigned by matching the DNA to germline references. The V and J ends lost 0 bases and 3 bases, in that order; junction bases with no gene match: 8. The CDR3 has 15 residues. From germline, CDR1 is EGSTGY and CDR2 YDSYTSSV. Here the CDR3 reads CATWDGRLRYYKKLF. In nucleotides, the CDR3 is TGTGCCACCTGGGATGGGCGTCTTCGTTATTATAAGAAACTCTTT.

Only a few counts were recorded for this clone. This CDR3 is also generated by other DNA sequences in the sample. This chain uses TRGV9 with TRGJ1 or TRGJ2. Germline V gives CDR1 GITISATS, CDR2 ISYDGTV (reference sequence). This CDR3 has 13 amino acids. V was clipped by 0 bases and J by 4 bases; unmatched bases: 3. The CDR3 reads CALWEVRYYKKLF. The CDR3 coding sequence is TGTGCCTTGTGGGAGGTGCGATATTATAAGAAACTCTTT.